This TCR beta chain was retrieved from a study of OX40 agonist ivuxolimab in advanced cancers. About the full investigation: Ivuxolimab, which targeted the costimulatory receptor OX40 (CD134), was an agonistic, fully human IgG2 monoclonal antibody. Intravenous ivuxolimab was administered to patients every 2 weeks at six dose levels: 0.01, 0.1, 0.3, 1.5, 3 and 10 mg/kg. In the dose-escalation cohort, 82.7% of patients were male, and the mean age was approximately 64 years, with a range of roughly 23 to 85. The paper reports the monotherapy dose-escalation portion (N of about 47 patients) of the phase I ivuxolimab trial. Of the 50 to 55 dose-escalation patients, hepatocellular carcinoma was present in around 20, melanoma in roughly 15, renal cell carcinoma in 9 and head and neck cancer in 9. Peripheral TCRbeta sequencing was intended to test whether TCR sequence diversity was altered and clonal T-cell expansion was caused by ivuxolimab. Partial responses were achieved by three dose-escalation patients, of whom one had hepatocellular carcinoma and two had cutaneous melanoma. Prior anti-PD-1, anti-PD-L1 or anti-CTLA-4 therapy was permitted, and 40% to 50% of dose-escalation patients had received checkpoint inhibitors. On the study overall, not on this receptor specifically: On average, CD8+ T cells showed more expanded clones than CD4+ T cells after ivuxolimab. Low levels of normalized T-cell clonal expansion were also seen in some patients who did not respond. At doses from 0.1 to 3.0 mg/kg, clonal expansion was seen in both CD4+ and CD8+ blood T cells between baseline and week 6. In the 0.1-3.0 mg/kg groups, partial responders had among the lowest normalized peripheral clonal expansion, particularly in CD8+ T cells. Which antigens the clonally expanded peripheral T cells were specific for was not determined.

For this clone: The antigen this receptor binds is unknown. Per-base quality was not reported, and no clone a single base away is much larger than it.

Genomic DNA was isolated from the sorted cells so that the TCRbeta CDR3 region could be sequenced. The immunoSEQ Assay was used for sequencing of TCRbeta CDR3 regions. Held by TCRdb, this immuneACCESS table contains in-frame sequences only and omits some clones. Under half of the omission traces to an unresolved V gene where checked; the cause of the rest is unknown. This sample holds 65,000 to 80,000 clones; roughly 90% were observed only once. The biggest ten clones account for approximately 0.56% of the sample. The trial excluded patients who had a history of autoimmune disease or were on systemic immunosuppression. In every dose cohort, peripheral blood was drawn for TCR sequencing at baseline, cycle 4 day 1, and cycle 7 day 1. The samples were taken from a phase I, first-in-human, multicenter, open-label dose-escalation trial of ivuxolimab. The trial enrolled adults with locally advanced or metastatic head and neck squamous cell, hepatocellular, melanoma or renal cell carcinoma. Before TCR sequencing, CD4+ T cells and CD8+ T cells from peripheral blood were sorted into separate populations.

CDR1 and CDR2 were assigned from the germline V gene (reference sequence) as MNHNY and SVGAGI. The germline V and J ends show losses of 4 bases and 2 bases respectively, and no gene match explains 7 bases of the junction. CDR3 length: 15 amino acids, cysteine to phenylalanine. Just the 45-base CDR3 DNA is kept, in frame starting at base 1. The rearrangement joined TRBV6-6 to TRBJ2-5, with 7 middle bases fitting TRBD1. The sequence came from an adult with an advanced solid tumor such as melanoma, head and neck, liver or kidney cancer. The sequencing used CD4+ or CD8+ T cells sorted from blood, collected in a trial of the OX40 agonist ivuxolimab. The sequence in DNA is TGTGCCAGCAGTTTCTCCAGGGGGTCACAAGAGACCCAGTACTTC. Translated, it gives CASSFSRGSQETQYF.